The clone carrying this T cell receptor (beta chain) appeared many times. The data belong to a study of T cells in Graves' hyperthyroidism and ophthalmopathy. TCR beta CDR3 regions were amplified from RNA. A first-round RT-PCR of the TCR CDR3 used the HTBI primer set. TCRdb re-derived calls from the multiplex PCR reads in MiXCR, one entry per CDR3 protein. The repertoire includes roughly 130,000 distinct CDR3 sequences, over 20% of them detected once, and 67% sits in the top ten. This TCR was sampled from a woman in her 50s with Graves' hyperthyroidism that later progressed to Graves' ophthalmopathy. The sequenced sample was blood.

The CDR3 loop reads CAWRGLAAGRGVYNEQFF. CDR3 nucleotides: TGTGCCTGGAGGGGGCTGGCCGCCGGACGCGGGGTATACAATGAGCAGTTCTTC. The J gene is TRBJ2-1, the V gene TRBV30, with D possibly TRBD2 on 6 matching bases. Germline CDR1 reads GTSNPN; CDR2 reads SVGIG (reference sequence). V was clipped by 3 bases and J by 4 bases, with 25 bases between them. CDR3 length: 18 residues.